This T cell receptor (beta chain) was sequenced in a study of regulatory T cells in long-lasting Graves disease. This clonotype appeared many times. Construction of the TCR beta libraries employed iRepertoire HTBI primers in conjunction with Arm-PCR of CDR3 regions. TCRdb passed the multiplex PCR reads through MiXCR, listing each CDR3 protein once. The sample holds around 450,000 distinct CDR3 sequences; around 15% are singletons and the top ten take roughly an eighth. The time point denotes: newly diagnosed GD, antithyroid drugs for less than 3 months. PBMC RNA served as the TCR library source. The sample also formed part of further work on T cells in Graves' hyperthyroidism and ophthalmopathy. From that second work: TCR CDR3 underwent first-round RT-PCR with the HTBI primer set. Patients with ophthalmopathy were separated from those with stable hyperthyroidism by a 13 V-J model.

Source: peripheral blood mononuclear cells (PBMCs), taken at new diagnosis, from a patient treated with antithyroid drugs. This TCR came from a man aged 35-49 years with Graves disease.

CDR3 nucleotide sequence: TGTGCCACCAGTTGGAGCGGTTTCGGCACAGATACGCAGTATTTT. Protein sequence: CATSWSGFGTDTQYF. V usage is TRBV24-1 and J usage is TRBJ2-3; D perhaps matches TRBD2 (5 bases). Trimming pared 6 bases from V and 1 base from J, leaving 13 bases between. The CDR3 totals 15 residues. Germline-derived CDR1 and CDR2 are KGHDR and SFDVKD.